One and the same sample provided the 21 T cell receptor beta chains below, sequenced in a study of OX40 agonist ivuxolimab in advanced cancers. This table comes from immunoSEQ multiplex PCR, and its TCRdb copy is limited to in-frame clones, with some not included. The profile shows 15,000 or so clones, about 89% of them singletons. The sequences come from CD4+ or CD8+ T cells sorted from blood, collected in a trial of the OX40 agonist ivuxolimab. The source of these receptors is an adult with an advanced solid tumor such as melanoma, head and neck, liver or kidney cancer.

The chain recombines TRBV5-1 with TRBJ1-3; 7 bases are a match to TRBD1. The CDR3 extends over 16 amino acids. Germline assignment: CDR1 SGHRS and CDR2 YFSETQ. Losses at the gene ends were 4 bases for V and 3 bases for J; bases not matched to a gene: 10. CDR3 bases: TGCGCCAGCAGCCCGGGACAGTTCCTTAGTGGAAACACCATATATTTT. As protein: CASSPGQFLSGNTIYF.

This rearrangement joins TRBV19 to TRBJ2-7; 9 nucleotides match TRBD2. The CDR3 covers 13 residues. Trimming at V came to 5 bases and at J to 2 bases, leaving 1 base not matched to a gene. Germline values: CDR1 LNHDA, CDR2 SQIVND (reference sequence). The chain's CDR3 is CASSSSGTYEQYF. CDR3 nucleotide sequence: TGTGCCAGTAGTTCTAGCGGGACCTACGAGCAGTACTTC.

The V gene is TRBV21-1, the J gene TRBJ2-1. TRBV21-1 has pseudogene status. The CDR3 sequence is 13 residues long. DNA of the CDR3: TGTGCCAGGGGACCGCCAACCTACAATGAGCAGTTCTTC. This sequence encodes CARGPPTYNEQFF.

V gene TRBV10-1 combines with J gene TRBJ2-7, with 7 bases aligning to TRBD2. The CDR3 is 17 residues long. CDR1 and CDR2 (germline): WNHNN, SYGVQD (reference sequence). Germline trimming cut 3 bases from V and 0 bases from J; bases unmatched to any gene: 11. CDR3 in DNA: TGCGCCAGCAGTGAACGGGCGGGCCGGGAGGTCTCCTACGAGCAGTACTTC. Encoded protein: CASSERAGREVSYEQYF.

By share of the sample, this clone is medium-sized (0.01 to 0.1%). The J gene is TRBJ2-1, the V gene TRBV11-2; 7 bases agree with TRBD2. There are 14 residues in the CDR3. CDR1 SGHAT and CDR2 FQNNGV come from the germline V gene. J was trimmed by 8 bases and V by 3 bases; bases with no gene match: 7. The CDR3 here is CASSFSGAVDEQFF. The CDR3 region has the DNA TGTGCCAGCAGCTTCAGCGGGGCGGTGGATGAGCAGTTCTTC.

The V and J genes are TRBV7-8 and TRBJ2-7; 7 nucleotides match TRBD1. This CDR3 has 13 amino acids. From germline, CDR1 is SGHVS and CDR2 FQNEAQ. With V trimmed by 3 bases and J by 3 bases, 2 bases remained unmatched. CDR3 loop: CASSFGQDYEQYF. In DNA, the CDR3 is TGTGCCAGCAGCTTCGGACAGGACTACGAGCAGTACTTC.

This sequence joins TRBV27 and TRBJ2-7; D is perhaps TRBD1 or TRBD2 (6 bases each). The V end was cut by 1 base, the J end by 4 bases, with 14 bases between. CDR3 length equals 15 residues. Germline V gives CDR1 MNHEY, CDR2 SMNVEV (reference sequence). CDR3 amino acids: CASSLFSGARYEQYF. The CDR3 nucleotides read TGTGCCAGCAGTTTATTTTCGGGGGCGAGGTACGAGCAGTACTTC.

The rearrangement links TRBV11-2 to TRBJ2-1, with 13 positions matching TRBD2. The CDR3 has 16 amino acids. Germline loops: CDR1 SGHAT, CDR2 FQNNGV. Trimming cost V 5 bases and J 9 bases; bases outside gene matches: 10. CDR3 protein: CASSPHGLAGVGEQFF. As DNA, the CDR3 is TGTGCCAGCAGCCCGCACGGACTAGCGGGAGTTGGTGAGCAGTTCTTC.

The V gene is TRBV7-6, the J gene TRBJ1-2; no firm D call. The CDR3 extends over 13 amino acids. The ends were cut back, 1 base at V and 8 bases at J, with 11 bases in the middle. The germline V gene encodes CDR1 SGHVS and CDR2 FNYEAQ. CDR3 sequence (DNA): TGTGCCAGCAGCTTAGATGGTGGGTTGGGCTACACCTTC. Translated: CASSLDGGLGYTF. The whole variable domain, remainder taken from reference TRBV7-6 and TRBJ1-2, is GAGVSQSPRYKVTKRGQDVALRCDPISGHVSLYWYRQALGQGPEFLTYFNYEAQQDKSGLPNDRFSAERPEGSISTLTIQRTEQRDSAMYRCASSLDGGLGYTFGSGTRLTVV.

The CDR3: CASSLGAAQETQYF. CDR3 bases: TGTGCCAGCAGCTTAGGGGCGGCACAAGAGACCCAGTACTTC. The chain employs TRBV13 and TRBJ2-5; no clear D. Trimming stripped 0 bases from V and 2 bases from J, with 7 bases between. The CDR3 sequence is 14 residues long. The germline gives CDR1 PRHDT, CDR2 FYEKMQ (reference sequence).

The chain combines TRBV5-4 with TRBJ2-7; 8 bases align to TRBD2. The ends lost 1 base at V and 5 bases at J; junction bases unmatched: 2. The CDR3 length is 13 residues. The germline CDR1 and CDR2 sequences are SGHNT and YYREEE (reference sequence). CDR3 region: CASSLPGGDEQYF. The CDR3, as DNA: TGTGCCAGCAGCTTGCCGGGAGGGGACGAGCAGTACTTC.

The chain links TRBV5-1 to TRBJ1-2, with TRBD1 identical over 7 bases. The V gene end was trimmed by 3 bases and the J gene end by 4 bases; junction bases not matched to a gene: 9. Germline loops: CDR1 SGHRS, CDR2 YFSETQ. The CDR3 is 15 residues long. The CDR3 nucleotides read TGCGCCAGCAGCTCCACGACAGGGCCAATCTATGGCTACACCTTC. Protein product: CASSSTTGPIYGYTF.

The chain is built from TRBV6-5 and TRBJ2-2; D unresolved. The CDR3 length is 13 residues. The ends were cut back, 2 bases at V and 4 bases at J, with 5 bases in the middle. Per the germline V gene, CDR1 is MNHEY and CDR2 is SVGAGI. The CDR3: CASSYRFTGELFF. CDR3 bases: TGTGCCAGCAGTTACCGGTTCACCGGGGAGCTGTTTTTT.

This chain links TRBV9 with TRBJ1-2; 9 positions agree with TRBD1. This CDR3 is 16 amino acids long. V was pared by 4 bases and J by 4 bases, with 11 bases of the junction left unmatched. Germline V gives CDR1 SGDLS, CDR2 YYNGEE. The CDR3 here is CASSLPGQGPFYGYTF. The CDR3 bases are TGTGCCAGCAGCCTTCCGGGACAGGGCCCCTTCTATGGCTACACCTTC.

The chain uses TRBV27 and TRBJ1-5; TRBD1 matches 10 bases. In germline, CDR1 is MNHEY, CDR2 SMNVEV (reference sequence). The CDR3 has 14 residues. Trimming at V came to 0 bases and at J to 7 bases, leaving 0 bases not matched to a gene. The CDR3 DNA follows: TGTGCCAGCAGTTTATCGACAGGGGGCCAGCCCCAGCATTTT. Its protein is CASSLSTGGQPQHF.

V gene TRBV20-1 combines with J gene TRBJ2-1; D gene ambiguous. V lost 1 base, J lost 8 bases, and 6 bases lay in between. Germline assignment: CDR1 DFQATT and CDR2 SNEGSKA (reference sequence). This CDR3 has 11 residues. CDR3: CSARAPDEQFF. The CDR3, as DNA: TGCAGTGCTAGAGCTCCGGATGAGCAGTTCTTC.

CDR3 region: CACDYFVETQYF. The CDR3 DNA follows: TGTGCCTGTGACTACTTTGTGGAGACCCAGTACTTC. The chain has TRBV30 and TRBJ2-5; D is perhaps TRBD2 (5 bases). Trimming removed 6 bases from V and 5 bases from J, with 13 bases in between. This CDR3 is 12 amino acids long. Looked up from germline, CDR1 is GTSNPN and CDR2 is SVGIG (reference sequence).

The rearrangement uses TRBV9 and TRBJ2-2; D call uncertain. The CDR3 is made up of 15 amino acids. The V and J ends lost 4 bases and 5 bases respectively, with 15 bases between them. In germline, CDR1 is SGDLS, CDR2 YYNGEE. CDR3 loop: CASSPNPGDTGELFF. The CDR3 region has the DNA TGTGCCAGCAGCCCTAATCCAGGCGATACCGGGGAGCTGTTTTTT. Combining the CDR3 with reference TRBV9 and TRBJ2-2 gives the whole variable domain DSGVTQTPKHLITATGQRVTLRCSPRSGDLSVYWYQQSLDQGLQFLIQYYNGEERAKGNILERFSAQQFPDLHSELNLSSLELGDSALYFCASSPNPGDTGELFFGEGSRLTVL.

The chain is built from TRBV29-1 and TRBJ2-1; the D gene is possibly TRBD1 (6 bases). V dropped 5 bases and J dropped 8 bases, with 13 bases sitting between them. This CDR3 is built from 12 residues. The germline V gene has CDR1 SQVTM and CDR2 ANQGSEA. Here the CDR3 reads CSVWGRKDEQFF. CDR3 coding DNA: TGCAGCGTTTGGGGGCGCAAAGATGAGCAGTTCTTC.

The chain links TRBV7-6 to TRBJ2-3; D is perhaps TRBD1 or TRBD2 (5 bases each). The CDR3 has 15 residues. Trimming cost V 4 bases and J 2 bases, with 13 bases left between them. The germline V gene encodes CDR1 SGHVS and CDR2 FNYEAQ. This chain's CDR3 is CASSYRDGFTDTQYF. The CDR3 DNA sequence: TGTGCCAGCAGCTACCGGGACGGATTCACAGATACGCAGTATTTT.

The rearrangement joins TRBV13 to TRBJ2-7; 7 bases fit TRBD2. The CDR3 has 15 amino acids. The ends lost 6 bases at V and 0 bases at J; junction bases unmatched: 8. CDR1 PRHDT and CDR2 FYEKMQ come from the germline V gene (reference sequence). In DNA form, the CDR3 reads TGTGCCAGCAGTTCTAGTGGGGAGGGCTCCTACGAGCAGTACTTC. Translation gives CASSSSGEGSYEQYF.